This note documents a single T cell receptor (beta chain) sequence. After removal of 6 bases from V and 12 bases from J, the junction contained 9 bases not matched to a gene. CDR1 and CDR2 (germline): DFQATT, SNEGSKA (reference sequence). The CDR3 totals 11 residues. In TCRdb, the RT-PCR reads were re-called with MiXCR into one record per CDR3 protein. The repertoire consists of about 680,000 distinct CDR3 sequences, with around 14% occurring once and the leading ten covering about 3.9%. The chain links TRBV20-1 to TRBJ1-1; 8 nucleotides agree with TRBD1. This TCR was recovered from a female donor in good health, serving as a healthy control. The sequenced material came from memory CD4+ T cells from blood. The CDR3 DNA sequence: TGCAGTGCAGAGGACAGGGAGCGAACTTTCTTT. Encoded protein: CSAEDRERTFF.